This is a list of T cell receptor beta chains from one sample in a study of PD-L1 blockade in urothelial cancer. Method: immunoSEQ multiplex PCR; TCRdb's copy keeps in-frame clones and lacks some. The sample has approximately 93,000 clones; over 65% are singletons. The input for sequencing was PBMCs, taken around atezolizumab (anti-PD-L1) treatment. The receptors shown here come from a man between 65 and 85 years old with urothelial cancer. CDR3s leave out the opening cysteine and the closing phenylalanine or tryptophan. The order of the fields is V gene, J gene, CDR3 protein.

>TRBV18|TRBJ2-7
ASSPPERRYEQY
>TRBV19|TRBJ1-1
ASRDRPNTEAF
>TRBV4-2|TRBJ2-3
ASSQGSSTDTQY
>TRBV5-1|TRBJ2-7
ASSIGRGPYEQY
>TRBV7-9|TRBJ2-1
ASSFSGGAVVEQF
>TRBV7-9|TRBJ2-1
ASSWGDFSYNEQF
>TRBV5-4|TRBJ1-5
ASSQGTGSNQPQH
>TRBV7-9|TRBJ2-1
ASSSGTSVNEQF
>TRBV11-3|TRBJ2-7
ASSESGRLYEQY
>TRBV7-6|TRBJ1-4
ASSSTGTNEKLF
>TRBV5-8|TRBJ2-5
ASSSPGGLGETQY
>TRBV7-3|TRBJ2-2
ASSLKGAGGELF
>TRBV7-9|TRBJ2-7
ASSWPSSGSSSYEQY
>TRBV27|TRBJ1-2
ASSSPGQGAYGYT
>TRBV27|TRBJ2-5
ASSFGTSGQETQY
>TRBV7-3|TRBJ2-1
ASSLGQNNEQF
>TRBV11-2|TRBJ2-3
ASSLDRVTDTQY
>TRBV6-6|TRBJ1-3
ASSLDRAGNTIY
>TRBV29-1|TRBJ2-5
SVALNVYQETQY
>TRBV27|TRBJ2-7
ASSLLGGGAYEQY
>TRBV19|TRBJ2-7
ASSMVGTSGRVSGSLDEQY
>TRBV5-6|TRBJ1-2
ASSLVQGKNGYT